This TCR beta chain is drawn from a study of shared clonotypes between healthy human individuals (dated by TCRdb to 2019 to 2021). A note on the overall study: The cohort comprised two women and three men aged 18 to 49 years. For each donor, three plates each were used for CD4 naive and CD4 memory, two plates were used for CD8 naive, and one plate was used for CD8 memory. Blood TCR repertoires of roughly five healthy adults were deeply sequenced to estimate repertoire size and the extent of clonotype sharing between individuals. To increase sequencing depth and limit assay-specific biases, TCR repertoire library preparation and sequencing were carried out by different laboratories using diverse techniques. Between about 0.8 and 9 billion PBMCs per donor were obtained by leukapheresis.

Comment on this clone: It has no known antigen specificity. Base qualities are missing; no much larger clone stands one base away.

V has 1 base trimmed and J has 5 bases trimmed; junction bases matching no gene number 2. The CDR3 runs 15 amino acids, cysteine and phenylalanine included. Only CDR3 DNA remains: 45 bases, in frame from the first base. CDR1 and CDR2 are drawn from the germline V gene: LGHNA, YSLEER. CD8 naive samples were CD45RO-negative cells positively selected for CCR7, giving a CD45RA+CCR7+ population that excluded TemRA cells. The donors were healthy, HIV-negative adults who had no recently reported acute infections or vaccinations. Every donor was a Caucasian adult living in Nashville, Tennessee, USA. Blood was obtained by leukapheresis, after which PBMCs were separated by Ficoll-Histopaque density gradient centrifugation and cryopreserved in liquid nitrogen vapor phase. Analytical flow cytometry was used to check the purity and quantity of each magnetically sorted T cell population. Genomic DNA was isolated from every sorted fraction and measured by UV absorbance on a Nanodrop 2000c.

Overall study results and their limits: Rarefaction of sorted-subset datasets indicated incomplete sequencing despite the large sequencing depth. Compared with non-shared clonotypes, the clonotypes found in all four sorted-subset donors had higher generation probabilities. The genetic and exposure-history diversity represented was limited by the small number of donors. Sampling was restricted to blood, and TCR repertoires in tissues likely differ from the TCR repertoires found in blood. About 5% of naive CD4, approximately 3.7% of naive CD8, roughly 2.5% of memory CD4, and 0.4% of memory CD8 clonotypes were shared across several donors. Pairwise subsampling led to the expectation that sequencing depth would affect the degree of clonotype sharing among donors. Naive subsets generally had larger estimated clonotype richness than memory subsets.

TCR CDR3 regions were amplified from genomic DNA by multiplex PCR using the deep immunoSEQ assay. Genomic DNA extracted from each cell subset was distributed evenly over all wells of several immunoSEQ 96-well plates, and each plate served as one replicate. For sorted subsets, roughly 0.2 ug genomic DNA, equal to tens of thousands of T cell genomes, was loaded into each replicate PCR. Purified libraries were quantified with a Qubit 3.0 fluorometer, sized on a Bioanalyzer 2100, and re-quantified with the KAPA Library Quantification kit. Every immunoSEQ 96-well plate was sequenced on a dedicated single-read 150-cycle Illumina NextSeq 550 flow cell. The original pipeline was this. Because only junctional sequences without quality scores were contained in the immunoSEQ output, filtering matching that applied to full-length reads could not be performed. Sequences were annotated with PyIR, a Python wrapper for IgBLAST v1.9, and V/J genes and CDR3 were assigned using IMGT germline references. Reads were removed for weak V/J assignments (E-value above 1e-6), missing CDR3, stop codons, out-of-frame junctions, or ambiguous translated residues. A V3J clonotype was defined by an identical inferred V gene, J gene, and CDR3 amino acid sequence. To compute the percentage overlap between repertoires, the number of shared unique clonotypes was divided by the size of the smaller repertoire. Repertoire richness was assessed with RTK rarefaction, the Chao1 estimator, and Recon v2.1 estimates of unobserved clonotypes. Generation probabilities for all TCRbeta clonotypes obtained by the gDNA method from four donors were computed using OLGA. Held by TCRdb, this immuneACCESS table contains in-frame sequences only and omits some clones. Under half of the omission traces to an unresolved V gene where checked; the cause of the rest is unknown. V and J calls and clone size follow that table, whereas D and trimming were derived from the DNA. The sample table holds just over 2,000,000 clones, of which about 95% were seen once. The ten largest clones represent 1.1% of the sample.

The receptor was derived from a man between 18 and 35 years old in good health. Sequencing was performed on naive CD8+ T cells sorted from blood. The sample's cell subset or site, from its label and the paper: CD45RA+CCR7+. The chain uses TRBV4-3 and TRBJ2-1; 10 bases in the junction line up with TRBD2. The DNA sequence is TGCGCCAGCAGCCAAGTCGGACTAGCGGACAATGAGCAGTTCTTC. Its protein product is CASSQVGLADNEQFF.